These 8 T cell receptor beta chains originate from one sample sequenced in a study of blood T cell repertoires in COVID-19. The data were produced by immunoSEQ multiplex PCR, yet TCRdb's version contains in-frame clones alone and is incomplete. The data hold some 250,000 clones, with approximately 78% observed a single time. The sequencing sample was made of peripheral blood. These receptors all stem from a woman in her sixties with active or convalescent COVID-19.

This clone was counted once. V usage is TRBV11-3 and J usage is TRBJ2-4, with 8 bases that match TRBD1. V was pared by 6 bases and J by 6 bases, with 13 bases of the junction left unmatched. Germline CDR1 is SGHNT and CDR2 is YENEEA. The CDR3 covers 16 residues. This chain's CDR3 is CASREGQGAVGNIQYF. The DNA of the CDR3 is TGTGCCAGCAGGGAAGGGCAGGGGGCAGTAGGAAACATTCAGTACTTC.

V gene TRBV5-6 combines with J gene TRBJ2-4; 7 bases align to TRBD2. V lost 2 bases to trimming and J lost 10 bases; unmatched junction nucleotides: 12. The CDR3 spans 15 residues. Germline values: CDR1 SGHDT, CDR2 YYEEEE. The CDR3 DNA is TGTGCCAGCAGCTTTAGCGGGCTCCCGCCCGGGATTCAGTACTTC. Translated: CASSFSGLPPGIQYF.

This clone was seen more than once but under ten times. J is TRBJ2-3 and V is TRBV20-1, with 11 bases aligning to TRBD2. This CDR3 comprises 15 residues. Germline V gene data show CDR1 as DFQATT and CDR2 as SNEGSKA (reference sequence). Trimming took 3 bases from V and 3 from J; bases not matched to a gene: 5. Written as DNA, the CDR3 is TGCAGTGCTAGTCCGGCTAGCGGGAGGACAGATACGCAGTATTTT. This gives the protein CSASPASGRTDTQYF.

The CDR3 region has the DNA TGTGCCAGCAGCCAAGAGGGACAGGTTCCTTCCTACGAGCAGTACTTC. Its translation is CASSQEGQVPSYEQYF. This sequence joins TRBV3-1 (or the pseudogene TRBV3-2) and TRBJ2-7, with 8 bases fitting TRBD1. V gave up 0 bases and J gave up 1 base; unmatched junction bases: 5. Per germline, CDR1 LGHDT and CDR2 YNNKEL (reference sequence). The CDR3 has 16 amino acids.

This chain links TRBV13 with TRBJ1-2; a possible D gene is TRBD1 (5 bases). V was trimmed by 5 bases and J by 0 bases, leaving 10 bases between them. The CDR3 has 14 residues. CDR1 is PRHDT, CDR2 FYEKMQ, per germline (reference sequence). The CDR3 sequence: CASSGPGANYGYTF. CDR3 DNA sequence: TGTGCCAGCAGCGGCCCGGGGGCTAACTATGGCTACACCTTC.

The rearrangement joins TRBV5-1 to TRBJ1-1; no firm D call. This CDR3 region has 12 residues. The V end was cut by 4 bases, the J end by 7 bases, with 11 bases between. From germline, CDR1 is SGHRS and CDR2 YFSETQ. The DNA of the CDR3 is TGCGCCAGCAGCGCCACGGGATATGAAGCTTTCTTT. It codes for CASSATGYEAFF.

V gene TRBV29-1 combines with J gene TRBJ2-7, with D perhaps matching TRBD1 (5 bases). Trimming cost V 7 bases and J 0 bases, with 16 bases left between them. Germline CDR1 SQVTM, CDR2 ANQGSEA. The CDR3 is made up of 14 amino acids. The CDR3 loop is CSASQGSLSYEQYF. Here the CDR3 DNA reads TGCAGCGCCTCGCAGGGAAGCCTCTCCTACGAGCAGTACTTC.

V and J are TRBV5-5 and TRBJ1-2, with 10 bases lining up with TRBD1. V shed 2 bases, J shed 2 bases, and the junction held 6 bases outside the gene matches. The CDR3 covers 16 residues. CDR1 and CDR2 (germline): SGHKS, YYEKEE (reference sequence). CDR3: CASSFEGTGVNYGYTF. The CDR3, as DNA: TGTGCCAGCAGCTTCGAGGGGACAGGGGTAAACTATGGCTACACCTTC.